Listed below are T cell receptor beta chains from one sample, sequenced in a study of control samples from healthy donors and cancer patients. Only in-frame clones appear in the TCRdb table, and some are missing; sequencing was by immunoSEQ multiplex PCR. The sample includes 100,000 to 120,000 clones, about 83% of them seen just once. Material: blood. The receptors originated from a woman in her fifties or sixties in good health. The CDR3 runs from the conserved cysteine through the conserved F or W. The D gene is left open where the match is weak. Not all rows give a size; the values are once, few, many and, for expanded clones, a class.

size	J	V	D	DNA	CDR3
.	TRBJ1-1	TRBV9	TRBD1	TGTGCCAGCAGCCTGACAGGGACTGAAGCTTTCTTT	CASSLTGTEAFF
.	TRBJ1-5	TRBV7-2	TRBD1	TGTGCCAGCAGCGGAAACAGGGGGCGGACGGGGCAGCCCCAGCATTTT	CASSGNRGRTGQPQHF
.	TRBJ2-2	TRBV7-6	.	TGTGCCAGCAGCTTGCAGACAGGATTGAACACCGGGGAGCTGTTTTTT	CASSLQTGLNTGELFF
.	TRBJ1-2	TRBV27	.	TGTGCCAGCAGTTTTTCCGGATCCAGGGCCTATGGCTACACCTTC	CASSFSGSRAYGYTF
.	TRBJ2-3	TRBV6-5	.	TGTGCCAGCAGTTACTCGCCAGGGCAAGATACGCAGTATTTT	CASSYSPGQDTQYF
.	TRBJ1-2	TRBV28	.	TGTGCCACATTACGGGGCGGGGGCGCGGGCTATGGCTACACCTTC	CATLRGGGAGYGYTF
.	TRBJ1-1	TRBV29-1	.	TGCAGCGTTGTACGGGGAAGTAACACTGAAGCTTTCTTT	CSVVRGSNTEAFF
.	TRBJ1-6	TRBV6-1	.	TGTGCCAGCAGTGAAAGGCGGGCAAGGAGCTCCTATAATTCACCCCTCCACTTT	CASSERRARSSYNSPLHF
.	TRBJ2-2	TRBV9	.	TGTGCCAGCAGCCACAGGGAGGGATCCAACACCGGGGAGCTGTTTTTT	CASSHREGSNTGELFF
once	TRBJ2-4	TRBV5-5	TRBD1	TGTGCCAGCAGCCCCCTTAACGCGGACAGGGTGTTGGAAAACATTCAGTACTTC	CASSPLNADRVLENIQYF
many	TRBJ1-1	TRBV15	.	TGTGCCACCAGCAGAGATAGAGTGAACACTGAAGCTTTCTTT	CATSRDRVNTEAFF